This T cell receptor beta chain was recovered during a study of control samples from healthy donors and cancer patients. Clones were sequenced by immunoSEQ multiplex PCR, and TCRdb holds only the in-frame ones, with some missing. This table has 190,000 or so clones, over 85% appearing once. Sample: blood. This TCR derives from a man younger than 30 in good health.

The CDR3 here is CASRGGTNEKLFF. The CDR3 coding sequence is TGTGCCAGCAGGGGGGGAACTAATGAAAAACTGTTTTTT. The rearrangement uses TRBV25-1 and TRBJ1-4; TRBD1 is a possible D gene (5 bases). V lost 6 bases and J lost 1, with 6 bases in between. The CDR3 is 13 residues long. Germline lookup yields CDR1 MGHDK and CDR2 SYGVNS.